The source of this TCR beta chain is a study of T cell repertoires in cytomegalovirus infection. In the study overall: Peptides in the study included HLA-C-restricted and HLA-B-restricted CMV epitopes. Signatures in public TCR beta sequences pointed to both CMV infection and matching HLA type. Regarding the study as a whole: In two of eight donors, the top clonotype was HLA-C-restricted CMV-specific. Summed frequency of public TCR beta families distinguished CMV carriers with the relevant HLA.

This clonotype was detected a few times. Its antigen is undetermined. The CDR3 runs to 13 residues. The germline CDR1 and CDR2 sequences are MNHEY and SVGAGI. V shed 7 bases and J shed 4 bases, with 13 bases lying between them. From the reads, TCRdb called clonotypes with MiXCR, one entry per CDR3 protein. The sample lists roughly 920,000 distinct CDR3 sequences, about a third seen once, with roughly an eighth in the top ten. The sample was cultured CD8+ T cells from PBMCs, taken from culture after CMV antigen stimulation. The sequence derives from a human donor in good health (CMV status not recorded). Some clones in this sample may be carry-over from other donors' samples. This chain connects TRBV6-5 to TRBJ1-1, with a weak D call TRBD1 (5 bases). The CDR3 is CASTHRGGTEAFF. Written as DNA, the CDR3 is TGTGCCAGCACCCATAGGGGTGGCACTGAAGCTTTCTTT.